One and the same sample provided the 3 T cell receptor beta chains below, sequenced in a study of CD8 T cells in ankylosing spondylitis. Antigen specificity for these receptors is unknown. Points from the study as a whole: A TCR beta motif of roughly 8 highly homologous variants seemed to mark ankylosing spondylitis blood.

TCRdb fed the 5' RACE reads into MiXCR, producing one record per CDR3 protein. The data contain 700,000 to 850,000 distinct CDR3 sequences, 10% to 15% of them singletons. The source material was blood, either unsorted or a sorted T cell fraction (not recorded which). The receptors derive from a male donor with ankylosing spondylitis.

This clonotype was seen more than once but under ten times. This rearrangement joins TRBV7-8 to TRBJ2-5, with 10 bases identical to TRBD1. Germline V lookup: CDR1 SGHVS, CDR2 FQNEAQ. With 5 bases clipped from V and 4 bases from J, the junction kept 7 bases outside the gene matches. This CDR3 has 15 amino acids. The CDR3 bases are TGTGCCAGCAGCCCCCGGACAGGGGGAATAGAGACCCAGTACTTC. Residues: CASSPRTGGIETQYF.

This clonotype was seen only a few times. CDR3 sequence: CASSQDGHRETEAFF. The DNA for the CDR3 is TGCGCCAGCAGCCAAGATGGTCACAGGGAAACTGAAGCTTTCTTT. The chain couples TRBV4-3 to TRBJ1-1; TRBD1 is a possible D gene (6 bases). Germline V gives CDR1 LGHNA, CDR2 YSLEER. V was trimmed by 0 bases and J by 5 bases, leaving 13 bases between them. This CDR3 spans 15 amino acids.

This clonotype was counted between two and nine times. The junction departs from germline at one end; a sequencing error may be responsible. In nucleotides, the CDR3 is TGCAGCGTAGAAGGACAAGCCGATAAAAACATTCAGTACTTC. This sequence encodes CSVEGQADKNIQYF. This sequence joins TRBV29-1 and TRBJ2-4, with D maybe TRBD1 (5 bases). The germline CDR1 and CDR2 sequences are SQVTM and ANQGSEA. This CDR3 region has 14 residues.